A selection of T cell receptor beta chains follows, all from one sample in a study of T cells in Graves' hyperthyroidism and ophthalmopathy. TCRdb used MiXCR to reprocess the multiplex PCR reads, holding one entry per CDR3 protein. Here the sample spans approximately 590,000 distinct CDR3 sequences, 15% to 19% being singletons. The source material was blood. These receptors were collected from a woman in her 30s with Graves' hyperthyroidism. The CDR3 runs from the conserved cysteine through the conserved F or W. A D gene is named only where the DNA matches it firmly. Only some rows state a clone size, as once, few, many or a class for expanded clones.

V,D,size,J,DNA,CDR3
TRBV30,TRBD2,many,TRBJ2-4,TGTGCCTGGAGTATGCGGGGGGCGAAAAACATTCAGTACTTC,CAWSMRGAKNIQYF
TRBV27,NA,few,TRBJ2-7,TGTGCCAGCAGTGCCCTTGGCGAGCAGTACTTC,CASSALGEQYF
TRBV5-1,NA,NA,TRBJ2-1,TGCGCCAGCAGCTTGGAAGGGGTCCCCTACAATGAGCAGTTCTTC,CASSLEGVPYNEQFF
TRBV20-1,TRBD2,many,TRBJ2-1,TGCAGTGCTAGAGATAGATCGTTACAGTTAGCGGGAGTGTATGAGCAGTTCTTC,CSARDRSLQLAGVYEQFF
TRBV18,TRBD1,NA,TRBJ1-1,TGTGCCAGCTCACCACGGGAGGGGGCGCGGACTGAAGCTTTCTTT,CASSPREGARTEAFF
TRBV19,NA,many,TRBJ1-1,TGTGCCAGTAGTATCAATCGGAACACTGAAGCTTTCTTT,CASSINRNTEAFF
TRBV20-1,TRBD1,many,TRBJ2-3,TGCAGTGCTAGAGGGGACAGCTACACAGATACGCAGTATTTT,CSARGDSYTDTQYF
TRBV12-3/TRBV12-4,NA,many,TRBJ1-5,TGTGCCAGCAGTCAAACGAGGGGTCAGCCCCAGCATTTT,CASSQTRGQPQHF
TRBV27,TRBD1,few,TRBJ2-3,TGTGCCAGCAGTTACCGGGACAGGGCGTTTACAGATACGCAGTATTTT,CASSYRDRAFTDTQYF
TRBV4-2,TRBD2,few,TRBJ2-7,TGTGCCAGCAGCCAACAAGGGACTAGCGGGAGACACGAGCAGTACTTC,CASSQQGTSGRHEQYF
TRBV11-2,TRBD2,many,TRBJ2-1,TGTGCCAGCAGCTTAGGAGCTAGCGGGAGTAACGATGAGCAGTTCTTC,CASSLGASGSNDEQFF
TRBV11-2,TRBD2,many,TRBJ2-1,TGTGCCAGCAGCTTAGTGGGACTAGGAAAGAGGAATGAGCAGTTCTTC,CASSLVGLGKRNEQFF
TRBV13,NA,NA,TRBJ2-2,TGTGCCAGCAGCATGACTTTTAGGCCGGCCAACACCGGGGAGCTGTTTTTT,CASSMTFRPANTGELFF
TRBV3-1,NA,few,TRBJ2-6,TGTGCCAGCAGCCAAGTGTGGAGCTCTGGGGCCAACGTCCTGACTTTC,CASSQVWSSGANVLTF
TRBV10-2,NA,few,TRBJ2-1,TGCGCCAGCAGTGAGTCGTTGGCGGACTCCTACAATGAGCAGTTCTTC,CASSESLADSYNEQFF
TRBV10-3,NA,NA,TRBJ1-2,TGTGCCATCAGCGAACCCGGGTCAACAACAGACTATGGCTACACCTTC,CAISEPGSTTDYGYTF
TRBV12-3/TRBV12-4,TRBD1,few,TRBJ1-3,TGTGCCAGCAGTTTAAGGAGGACAGGGTCCCTCTCTGGAAACACCATATATTTT,CASSLRRTGSLSGNTIYF
TRBV29-1,TRBD1,NA,TRBJ2-7,TGCAGCGTTTTAGTCGGGACAGGAGGCTACGAGCAGTACTTC,CSVLVGTGGYEQYF
TRBV6-1,NA,many,TRBJ2-5,TGTGCCAGCAGCAGGGAGAACCAAGAGACCCAGTACTTC,CASSRENQETQYF
TRBV2,TRBD1,many,TRBJ2-2,TGTGCCAGCAGCGCCAGACAGGGGGTGCCCACCGGGGAGCTGTTTTTT,CASSARQGVPTGELFF
TRBV19,TRBD2,few,TRBJ2-3,TGTGCCAGTAGTGGGACTACCTCTACGCAGTATTTT,CASSGTTSTQYF
TRBV5-1,TRBD1,NA,TRBJ2-1,TGCGCCTCCACTTCTTGGACAGGGAATAATGAGCAGTTCTTC,CASTSWTGNNEQFF
TRBV12-3/TRBV12-4,TRBD1,NA,TRBJ2-3,TGTGCCAGCAGGGCCGGGACAGGTAGCACAGATACGCAGTATTTT,CASRAGTGSTDTQYF
TRBV3-1,NA,many,TRBJ2-7,TGTGCCAGCAGTCAAACCTCCTACGAGCAGTACTTC,CASSQTSYEQYF
TRBV3-1,TRBD1,many,TRBJ1-1,TGTGCCAGCAGCCACGGACAGGGCCAATCTTGGAACACTGAAGCTTTCTTT,CASSHGQGQSWNTEAFF
TRBV12-3/TRBV12-4,TRBD2,NA,TRBJ2-1,TGTGCCAGCAGTTCATCCGGGACTAGCGGGACTTTGACCTACAATGAGCAGTTCTTC,CASSSSGTSGTLTYNEQFF
TRBV4-2,NA,NA,TRBJ2-1,TGTGCCAGCAGCCGAAGACAGGAGGTCGACTACCTCAATGAGCAGTTCTTC,CASSRRQEVDYLNEQFF
TRBV4-2,TRBD2,NA,TRBJ2-3,TGTGCCAGCACCACAGGAGGCGGGACTAGGGATACGCAGTATTTT,CASTTGGGTRDTQYF
TRBV11-2,NA,many,TRBJ2-3,TGTGCCAGCAGCCGTACGGGGGCAGGAGGCACAGATACGCAGTATTTT,CASSRTGAGGTDTQYF
TRBV5-1,NA,many,TRBJ1-4,TGCGCCAGCAGCTTTTTAGGTTCAACTAATGAAAAACTGTTTTTT,CASSFLGSTNEKLFF
TRBV7-2,TRBD1,many,TRBJ2-3,TGTGCCAGCAGCCCTACAGGGGTCGGCACAGATACGCAGTATTTT,CASSPTGVGTDTQYF
TRBV7-2,TRBD1,many,TRBJ2-3,TGTGCCAGCAGCTTCAGGGGGCTGAGTGGGACAGATACGCAGTATTTT,CASSFRGLSGTDTQYF
TRBV7-9,NA,many,TRBJ2-7,TGTGCCAGCAGCTTTATAGGGCAAAACGAGCAGTACTTC,CASSFIGQNEQYF
TRBV7-9,TRBD2,NA,TRBJ2-6,TGTGCCAGCAGTTCAGGACTAGCGGGCTTCTCTGGGGCCAACGTCCTGACTTTC,CASSSGLAGFSGANVLTF
TRBV7-8,TRBD2,NA,TRBJ2-3,TGTGCCAGCAGCCGTCGAGGGACTAGCGGCCTCACAGATACGCAGTATTTT,CASSRRGTSGLTDTQYF
TRBV29-1,NA,few,TRBJ2-6,TGCAGCGTGAGGCTCTCTGGGGCCAACGTCCTGACTTTC,CSVRLSGANVLTF
TRBV28,TRBD1,NA,TRBJ1-1,TGTGCCAGCAGTATCGACGCCCAATTACAGGGGGAGGCTTTCTTT,CASSIDAQLQGEAFF
TRBV28,TRBD2,many,TRBJ2-3,TGTGCCAGCAGTGCCGAGACTAGCGGGAGTACCCCGGCCATTAATACGCAGTATTTT,CASSAETSGSTPAINTQYF
TRBV24-1,TRBD2,few,TRBJ2-1,TGTGCCACCGGACACACTAGCGCCCTCTACAATGAGCAGTTCTTC,CATGHTSALYNEQFF
TRBV2,NA,NA,TRBJ2-3,TGTGCCAGCAGCGTCAGCAAGGACCGCACAGATACGCAGTATTTT,CASSVSKDRTDTQYF
TRBV2,TRBD2,once,TRBJ2-1,TGTGCCACTTGGGTTGGACTAGCCTCCTACAATGAGCGGTTCTTC,CATWVGLASYNERFF
TRBV27,TRBD2,few,TRBJ2-7,TGTGCCAGCAGCTACTCCGAACGGGGGGCCTACGAGCAGTACTTC,CASSYSERGAYEQYF
TRBV12-3/TRBV12-4,NA,few,TRBJ1-4,TGTGCCAGCAGTTTAATGGCCGTGCAGGTTGGAAAACTGTTTTTT,CASSLMAVQVGKLFF
TRBV6-4,TRBD2,few,TRBJ2-1,TGTGCCAGCAGTGAACCGGGACTAGGGCGCGATGAGCAGTTCTTC,CASSEPGLGRDEQFF
TRBV7-9,NA,NA,TRBJ2-5,TGTGCCAGCAGCCCCACGGGGGAAGGGACCCAGTACTTC,CASSPTGEGTQYF
TRBV7-2,TRBD1,many,TRBJ1-1,TGTGCCAGCAGCTCCAATGGACAGGCGAACACTGAAGCTTTCTTT,CASSSNGQANTEAFF
TRBV12-3/TRBV12-4,TRBD1,many,TRBJ1-5,TGTGCCAGCAGCCCCCCCGGGACAGACAATCAGCCCCAGCATTTT,CASSPPGTDNQPQHF
TRBV3-1,TRBD1,few,TRBJ2-3,TGTGCCAGCAGCCAAGACCCCTTCCCGGGACAGGGGGCCACAGATACGCAGTATTTT,CASSQDPFPGQGATDTQYF
TRBV3-1,NA,many,TRBJ2-5,TGTGCCAGCAGCCCAACTGGGGGACTGGAGGCACAAGAGACCCAGTACTTC,CASSPTGGLEAQETQYF
TRBV4-2,NA,NA,TRBJ2-5,TGTGCCAGCAGCCAAGAGCAGGGGGGGACAATACAAGAGACCCAGTACTTC,CASSQEQGGTIQETQYF
TRBV20-1,NA,NA,TRBJ2-3,TGCAGTGGCGGACAGCACACAGATACGCAGTATTTT,CSGGQHTDTQYF
TRBV7-2,TRBD2,many,TRBJ2-1,TGTGCCAGCAGCTTAGATCTAGCGGGAGGTGCCGAGCAGTTCTTC,CASSLDLAGGAEQFF